This T cell receptor (beta chain) was captured by sequencing in a study of long-term antiretroviral therapy in people with HIV. Study details: Samples from the earliest time points predate the 2015 immediate-ART recommendation by about a decade. The study's findings and limits: HIV repertoires showed narrower CDR3 length ranges than controls. Post-ART, diversity grew, though it stayed under transplant donor control levels.

Germline V gene lookup returns CDR1 PRHDT and CDR2 FYEKMQ (reference sequence). Trimming took 3 bases from V and 7 from J, leaving 15 bases between them. The CDR3 loop spans 15 amino acids. Comment on this clone: Its matching antigen is unknown.

This was the immunoSEQ v3.0 assay at survey level. The repertoire was sequenced with immunoSEQ multiplex PCR; TCRdb's copy has only in-frame clones and lacks some. The table includes 20,000 to 25,000 clones, roughly 88% detected once. The source was unsorted PBMCs, collected 0.1 years before starting antiretroviral therapy. The receptor's source is a young man with HIV. V usage is TRBV13 and J usage is TRBJ2-2; D may be TRBD1 (5 bases). CDR3 sequence reads: CASSLPMGRGGELFF. DNA for the CDR3: TGTGCCAGCAGCTTGCCCATGGGGCGAGGCGGGGAGCTGTTTTTT.